Following are 3 T cell receptor beta chains from one sample sequenced in a study of control samples from healthy donors and cancer patients (dated by TCRdb to the early 2020s). Libraries were constructed by the immunoSEQ multiplex PCR assay. Held by TCRdb, this immuneACCESS table contains in-frame sequences only and omits some clones. Under half of the omission traces to an unresolved V gene where checked; the cause of the rest is unknown. This sample is represented by about 100,000 clones; around 89% of them were singletons. Clones ranked in the top ten supply less than 8.5% of the sample. The sequenced sample was blood. The receptor set was obtained from a man aged 25 to 45 in good health.

The J gene is TRBJ1-2, the V gene TRBV4-1; D perhaps matches TRBD1 (5 bases). CDR1 MGHRA and CDR2 YSYEKL come from the germline V gene. V was clipped by 0 bases and J by 2 bases, with 13 bases between them. The CDR3 length is 16 residues. The CDR3 nucleotides are TGCGCCAGCAGCCAAGAAGGGGCAGGGACGAACTATGGCTACACCTTC. Encoded protein: CASSQEGAGTNYGYTF.

This clone showed up just a few times. The gene calls are TRBV4-3 and TRBJ1-2, with D possibly matching TRBD1 (5 bases). The CDR3 runs to 16 residues. The V gene lost 0 bases and the J gene lost 8 bases, with 19 bases spanning the gap. Germline V lookup: CDR1 LGHNA, CDR2 YSLEER. This chain's CDR3 is CASSQDESDSPWGYTF. The CDR3 DNA follows: TGCGCCAGCAGCCAAGATGAGTCCGACAGCCCCTGGGGCTACACCTTC.

On this clone itself: Other nucleotide sequences from this sample produce the same CDR3. The chain couples TRBV20-1 to TRBJ2-5; D is unresolved. The CDR3 consists of 11 residues. The V end was cut by 3 bases, the J end by 2 bases, with 4 bases between. Germline V gene sequence: CDR1 DFQATT, CDR2 SNEGSKA (reference sequence). The CDR3 DNA reads as TGCAGTGCTAGGCAGCAAGAGACCCAGTACTTC. This codes for CSARQQETQYF.